The T cell receptor (beta chain) described here comes from a study of blood T cell repertoires in COVID-19. Study context: T cells, B-cell-depleted T cells, or PBMCs provided the cDNA or gDNA that served as material.

Germline CDR1 MNHEY, CDR2 SVGAGI. CDR3 length: 14 residues. Trimming stripped 9 bases from V and 6 bases from J, with 17 bases between. Clones were sequenced by immunoSEQ multiplex PCR, and TCRdb holds only the in-frame ones, with some missing. The sample records a few hundred thousand clones, around 89% being singletons. Participant-given clinical history determined each cohort assignment. Symptom resolution, clearance, or two negative PCRs marked the recovered donors of Cohort 3. The genes are TRBV6-5 and TRBJ2-2; TRBD2 might be the D (5 bases). This clonotype originated in a woman aged 40 to 50 who had recovered from COVID-19. The source material was PBMCs or T cells enriched from blood (not recorded which). Here the CDR3 DNA reads TGTGCCAGTCTAAGAACTAGGTTATCCGGGGAGCTGTTTTTT. Translated: CASLRTRLSGELFF.